This note documents a single T cell receptor (beta chain) sequence. Its target antigen remains unknown. Base qualities are not provided; no much larger clone lies one nucleotide away. TCRbeta CDR3 regions were amplified from genomic DNA by means of the immunoSEQ Assay, a bias-controlled multiplex PCR. The study's processing was this. The number of nucleated cells in each sample was estimated from the amplification of reference gene primers within the assay. To quantify the absolute abundance of each unique TCRbeta CDR3 rearrangement, sequence reads were collapsed and filtered. For each sample, productive Simpson clonality was calculated by taking the square root of Simpson's diversity index across productive rearrangements. The table comes from immuneACCESS by way of TCRdb, which keeps in-frame sequences with V and J called. Part of the clones is missing from these tables; in studies checked, under half for an unresolved V gene and the rest for unknown reasons. V and J calls and clone size are given by that table; D and trimming were obtained from the DNA. The sample table lists roughly 280,000 clones, 88% of them with a count of one. Of the sample, under 3.5% is held by the ten largest clones.

The data were taken from a study of blood T cell repertoires in COVID-19 (dated by TCRdb to the early 2020s). As for the study more broadly: The collaborator samples originated in the United States, Italy and Spain and spanned the acute and convalescent phases of COVID-19. The material from the prospective study consisted of cDNA or gDNA derived from T cells, B-cell-depleted T cells, or PBMCs. Subjects who had been exposed to COVID-19, were actively infected with it, or had recovered from it provided the deeply sampled blood TCRbeta repertoires that made up the dataset. A freely available public database, intended as a resource for researchers studying the immune response to SARS-CoV-2, is where the repertoires were released. Samples were obtained from the ongoing ImmuneRACE study (first 160 participants) and from roughly 1,300 subjects provided by 6 global collaborators. A de-identified subject ID, COVID-19 status, age in years and sex were almost always included in the sample metadata. HLA class I and class II types, where available, came from metadata supplied by the sample provider rather than from assay-based typing. Results the study describes overall, beyond this receptor: The amount of clinical and demographic metadata varied by source and participant and was provided uncurated.

Enrolling through a virtual design, the prospective study's participants ranged in age from roughly 18 to 95 years and lived across roughly 24 United States geographic areas. In the prospective study, cohorts were assigned on the basis of participant-reported clinical history obtained from a screening survey and a study questionnaire. Recovered participants in ImmuneRACE Cohort 3 were defined by two consecutive negative NP/OP PCR tests, clearance by a healthcare professional, or resolution of symptoms. In the prospective study, mobile phlebotomists collected whole blood, serum and a nasopharyngeal or oropharyngeal swab from each participant. Over a roughly 2-month period, participants in the prospective study had the option of providing additional blood draws and questionnaires. Prospective study blood samples were shipped either frozen or at room temperature before DNA extraction. In the germline V gene (reference sequence), CDR1 corresponds to LNHDA and CDR2 to SQIVND. V is shortened by 6 bases, J by 15 bases, and the region joining them spans 21 bases. From cysteine to phenylalanine, the CDR3 is 13 amino acids long. The entry retains the CDR3 DNA only, 39 bases that are in frame from base 1.

This receptor was identified in a woman in her fifties or sixties who had recovered from COVID-19. The chain couples TRBV19 to TRBJ1-5; perhaps TRBD1 is the D gene, with 6 bases matching. The source material was PBMCs or T cells enriched from blood (not recorded which). The CDR3: CASRSQGLALLHF. The nucleotides are TGTGCCAGTAGGTCCCAGGGGCTAGCCCTCTTGCATTTT.